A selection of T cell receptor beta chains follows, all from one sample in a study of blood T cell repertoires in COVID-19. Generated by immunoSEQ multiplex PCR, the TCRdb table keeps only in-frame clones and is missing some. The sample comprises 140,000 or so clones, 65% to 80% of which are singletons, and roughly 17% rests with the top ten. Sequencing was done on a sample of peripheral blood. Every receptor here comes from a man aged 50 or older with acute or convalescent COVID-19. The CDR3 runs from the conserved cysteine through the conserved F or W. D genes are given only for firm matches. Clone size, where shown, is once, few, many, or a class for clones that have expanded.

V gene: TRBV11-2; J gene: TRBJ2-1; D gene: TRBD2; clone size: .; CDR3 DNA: TGTGCCAGCAGCTTAGAGACTAGCGGCAATGAGCAGTTCTTC; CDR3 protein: CASSLETSGNEQFF
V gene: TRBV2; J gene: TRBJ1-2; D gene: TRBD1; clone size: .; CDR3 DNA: TGTGCCAGCAGTGAGGGACAGGGAAGGCATGGCTACACCTTC; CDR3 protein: CASSEGQGRHGYTF
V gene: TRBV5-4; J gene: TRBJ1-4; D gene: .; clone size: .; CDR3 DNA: TGTGCCAGCAGCCGGGCAACTAATGAAAAACTGTTTTTT; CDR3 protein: CASSRATNEKLFF
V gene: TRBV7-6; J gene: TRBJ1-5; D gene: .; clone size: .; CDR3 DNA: TGTGCCAGCAGCCAATATACAGGTATCAATCAGCCCCAGCATTTT; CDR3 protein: CASSQYTGINQPQHF
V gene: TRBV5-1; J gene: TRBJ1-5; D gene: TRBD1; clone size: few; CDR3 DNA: TGCGCCAGCAGCCTCGGACAGGGGGGCAATCAGCCCCAGCATTTT; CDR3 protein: CASSLGQGGNQPQHF
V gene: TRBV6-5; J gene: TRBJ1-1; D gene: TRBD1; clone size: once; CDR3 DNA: TGTGCCAGCAGTTCACCGGGACAGGGAGGAGAAGCTTTCTTT; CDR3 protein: CASSSPGQGGEAFF
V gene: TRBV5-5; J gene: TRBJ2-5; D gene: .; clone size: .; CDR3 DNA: TGTGCCAGCAGCTTGGCCTGGGGAGGTCAAGAGACCCAGTACTTC; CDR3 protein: CASSLAWGGQETQYF
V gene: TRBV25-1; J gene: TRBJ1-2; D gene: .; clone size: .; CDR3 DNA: TGTGCCAGCAGTGAAGTGGGCGGACAGCGATTTAACTATGGCTACACCTTC; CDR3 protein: CASSEVGGQRFNYGYTF
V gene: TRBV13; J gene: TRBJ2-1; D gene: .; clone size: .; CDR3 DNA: TGTGCCAGCAGCCTAACCGGGATCAACAATGAGCAGTTCTTC; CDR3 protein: CASSLTGINNEQFF
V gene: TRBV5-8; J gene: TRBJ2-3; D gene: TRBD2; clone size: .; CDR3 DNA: TGTGCCAGCAGCCCGGGACTAGCGGTGGATACGCAGTATTTT; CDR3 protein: CASSPGLAVDTQYF
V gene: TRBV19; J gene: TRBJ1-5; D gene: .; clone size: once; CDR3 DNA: TGTGCCAGTAGTGATAAACAGGGAACTGATCAGCCCCAGCATTTT; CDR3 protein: CASSDKQGTDQPQHF
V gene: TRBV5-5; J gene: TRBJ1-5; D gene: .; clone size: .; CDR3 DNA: TGTGCCAGCAGCTGGGAAGACAGGATAGGCCAGCCCCAGCATTTT; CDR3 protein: CASSWEDRIGQPQHF
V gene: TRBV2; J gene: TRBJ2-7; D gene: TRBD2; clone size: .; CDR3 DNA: TGTGCCAGCCAGGCGGGGGGGGAGCAGTACTTC; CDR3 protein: CASQAGGEQYF
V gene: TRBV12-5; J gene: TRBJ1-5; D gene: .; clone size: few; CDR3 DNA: TGTGCTAGTGCCAACCAGGGGATAGGGGTTAATAATCAGCCCCAGCATTTT; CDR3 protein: CASANQGIGVNNQPQHF
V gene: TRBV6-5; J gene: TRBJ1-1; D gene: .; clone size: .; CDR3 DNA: TGTGCCAGCAGCTCAGTCTCGGTTAGCCCTGAAGCTTTCTTT; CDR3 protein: CASSSVSVSPEAFF
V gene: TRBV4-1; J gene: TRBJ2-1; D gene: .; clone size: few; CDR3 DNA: TGCGCCAGCAGCCAAGTAATGCGGGCCCGCTACAATGAGCAGTTCTTC; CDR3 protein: CASSQVMRARYNEQFF
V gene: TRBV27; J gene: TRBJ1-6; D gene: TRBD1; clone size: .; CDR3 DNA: TGTGCCAGCAGTCTCCTCTTTGGGGACAGGTACGCAGCACCCCTCCACTTT; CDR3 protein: CASSLLFGDRYAAPLHF
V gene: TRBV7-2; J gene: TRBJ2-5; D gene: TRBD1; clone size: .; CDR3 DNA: TGTGCCAGCAGCTTAGTTGACAGGGGGACAGAAGAGACCCAGTACTTC; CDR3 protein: CASSLVDRGTEETQYF
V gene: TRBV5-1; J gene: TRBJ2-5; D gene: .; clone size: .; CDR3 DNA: TGCGCCAGCAGCTCGGGAAAAGAGACCCAGTACTTC; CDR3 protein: CASSSGKETQYF
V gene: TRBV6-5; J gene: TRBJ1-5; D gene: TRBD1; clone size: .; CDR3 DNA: TGTGCCAGCAGTTACCGAGGGACAGGGCCCGGTCAGCCCCAGCATTTT; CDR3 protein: CASSYRGTGPGQPQHF
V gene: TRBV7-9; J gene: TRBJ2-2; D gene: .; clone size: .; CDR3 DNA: TGTGCCAGCGGGGCGGGGCTCCACACCGGGGAGCTGTTTTTT; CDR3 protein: CASGAGLHTGELFF
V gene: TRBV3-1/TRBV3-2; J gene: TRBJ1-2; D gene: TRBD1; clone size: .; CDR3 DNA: TGTGCCAGCAGCCCTCGGACAGGGGAGAACTATGGCTACACCTTC; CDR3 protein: CASSPRTGENYGYTF
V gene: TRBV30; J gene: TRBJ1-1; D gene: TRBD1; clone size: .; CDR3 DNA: TGTGCCTGGAGGAGAGCCGGGACAGGGGACACTGAAGCTTTCTTT; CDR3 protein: CAWRRAGTGDTEAFF
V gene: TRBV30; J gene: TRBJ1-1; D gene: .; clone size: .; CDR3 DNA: TGTGCCTGGAGTGTAGCAGGTCCCCTTGAAGCTTTCTTT; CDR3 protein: CAWSVAGPLEAFF
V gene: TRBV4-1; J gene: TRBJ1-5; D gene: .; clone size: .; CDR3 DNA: TGCGCCAGCAGCCAAGAAGCGCCAGGGAACAATCAGCCCCAGCATTTT; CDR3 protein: CASSQEAPGNNQPQHF
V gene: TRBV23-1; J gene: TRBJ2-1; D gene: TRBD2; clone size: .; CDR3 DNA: TGCGCCAGCAGTCAACCCACTAGCGGGGGGGGTGAGCAGTTCTTC; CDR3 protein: CASSQPTSGGGEQFF
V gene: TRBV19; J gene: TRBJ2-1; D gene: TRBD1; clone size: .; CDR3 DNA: TGTGCCAGTAGTATAATCGAGGACAGGGGCAATGAGCAGTTCTTC; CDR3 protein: CASSIIEDRGNEQFF
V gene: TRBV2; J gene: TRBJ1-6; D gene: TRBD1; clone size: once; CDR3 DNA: TGTGCCAGCAGCCGGGACAGGGGGATGGTTTCACCCCTCCACTTT; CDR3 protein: CASSRDRGMVSPLHF
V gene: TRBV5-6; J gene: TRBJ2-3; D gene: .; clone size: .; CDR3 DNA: TGTGCCAGCAGCCGGGAGGGGGCAGGACTTGACACAGATACGCAGTATTTT; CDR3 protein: CASSREGAGLDTDTQYF
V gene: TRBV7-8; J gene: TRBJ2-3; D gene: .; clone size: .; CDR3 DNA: TGTGCCACCCTGAGGAGGTCTAGCACAGATACGCAGTATTTT; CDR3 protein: CATLRRSSTDTQYF
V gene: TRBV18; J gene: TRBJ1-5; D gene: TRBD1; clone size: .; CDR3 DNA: TGTGCCAGCTCACCGGACAGGGCTAGCAATCAGCCCCAGCATTTT; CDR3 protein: CASSPDRASNQPQHF
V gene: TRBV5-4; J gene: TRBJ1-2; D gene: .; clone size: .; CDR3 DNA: TGTGCCAGCAGCCCGCCCGGGATGGATGGCTACACCTTC; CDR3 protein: CASSPPGMDGYTF
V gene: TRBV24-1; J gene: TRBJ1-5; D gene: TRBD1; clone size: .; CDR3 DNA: TGTGCCACCAGTGACTCTGACAGGGGGCTCGAACAGCCCCAGCATTTT; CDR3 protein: CATSDSDRGLEQPQHF
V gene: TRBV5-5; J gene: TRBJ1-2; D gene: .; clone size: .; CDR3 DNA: TGTGCCAGCAGCTTGCTTGGGCAGGGCTATGGCTACACCTTC; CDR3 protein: CASSLLGQGYGYTF
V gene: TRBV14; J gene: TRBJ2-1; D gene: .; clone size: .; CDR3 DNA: TGTGCCAGCAGCCAAGGGGCCCTACATTATGAGCAGTTCTTC; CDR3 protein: CASSQGALHYEQFF
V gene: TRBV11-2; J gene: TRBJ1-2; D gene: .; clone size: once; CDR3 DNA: TGTGCCAGCAGCTTAGCGGGCAGGGGATTGGGGGGGAGTGGCTACACCTTC; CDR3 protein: CASSLAGRGLGGSGYTF
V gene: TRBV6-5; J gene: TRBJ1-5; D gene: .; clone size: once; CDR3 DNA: TGTGCCAGCAGGGCTGGGGCCGGGCACAATCAGCCCCAGCATTTT; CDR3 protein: CASRAGAGHNQPQHF
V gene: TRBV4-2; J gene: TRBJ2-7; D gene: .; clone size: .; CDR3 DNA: TGTGCCAGCAGCCAAACCAGCGGGTACTACGAGCAGTACTTC; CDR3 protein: CASSQTSGYYEQYF
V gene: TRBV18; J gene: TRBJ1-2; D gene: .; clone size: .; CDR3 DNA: TGTGCCAGCTCACCTCAGAAGAACTATGGCTACACCTTC; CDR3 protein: CASSPQKNYGYTF
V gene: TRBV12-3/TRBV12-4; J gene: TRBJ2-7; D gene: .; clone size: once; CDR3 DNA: TGTGCCAGCAGTATGGAGACAGGCTACGAGCAGTACTTC; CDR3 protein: CASSMETGYEQYF